This T cell receptor (beta chain) was recorded in a study of shared clonotypes between healthy human individuals (dated by TCRdb to the early 2020s). Some background on the complete study: A couple of women and a few men aged 18 to 49 years were included in the cohort. For each donor, CD4 naive and CD4 memory were each given three plates, CD8 naive was given two plates, and CD8 memory was given one plate. To estimate repertoire size and how much clonotypes are shared between individuals, the study performed deep sequencing of blood TCR repertoires from about five healthy adults. Libraries were prepared and TCR repertoires were sequenced by different laboratories using diverse techniques, in order to increase sequencing depth and limit assay-specific biases. Leukapheresis yielded between about 0.94 and 10 billion PBMCs per donor.

The junction carries 24 bases between V and J, which are trimmed by 3 bases and 0 bases respectively. The germline V gene specifies SGDLS as CDR1 and YYNGEE as CDR2. Including the terminal cysteine and phenylalanine, the CDR3 comprises 19 residues. The kept DNA is CDR3 alone, 57 bases in frame from the first base. Study-wide conclusions, independent of this receptor: Because the study included a small number of donors, the genetic and exposure-history diversity represented was limited. Pairwise subsampling led to the expectation that sequencing depth would affect the degree of clonotype sharing among donors. Sampling was restricted to blood, and TCR repertoires in tissues likely differ from the TCR repertoires found in blood. Even with the large sequencing depth, rarefaction of the sorted-subset datasets indicated that sequencing was incomplete. Estimated clonotype richness was generally larger for naive than for memory subsets. About 5% of naive CD4, around 3.5% of naive CD8, 2.3% of memory CD4, and 0.4% of memory CD8 clonotypes were shared across a handful of donors. Compared with non-shared clonotypes, clonotypes shared by all four sorted-subset donors had higher generation probabilities.

Healthy HIV-negative adults with no recently reported acute infections or vaccinations were included as donors. Every donor was a Caucasian adult residing in Nashville, Tennessee, USA. CD4+ T cells were enriched by magnetic negative selection; naive cells were then positively selected on CD45RA, and the negative fraction formed the memory subset. After blood collection by leukapheresis, PBMCs were isolated using Ficoll-Histopaque density gradient centrifugation and then cryopreserved in the vapor phase of liquid nitrogen. Analytical flow cytometry was used to check the purity and quantity of every magnetically sorted T cell population. Genomic DNA was isolated from every sorted fraction and measured by UV absorbance on a Nanodrop 2000c. Using the deep immunoSEQ assay, TCR CDR3 regions were amplified from genomic DNA by multiplex PCR. Extracted genomic DNA from each cell subset was distributed evenly across all wells of several immunoSEQ 96-well plates, and each plate was treated as a replicate. For sorted subsets, each replicate PCR was loaded with around 200 ng genomic DNA, equivalent to 25,000 to 35,000 T cell genomes. The purified libraries were quantified using a Qubit 3.0 fluorometer, sized with a Bioanalyzer 2100, and then quantified again using the KAPA Library Quantification kit. Each immunoSEQ 96-well plate was sequenced on its own single-read 150-cycle Illumina NextSeq 550 flow cell. On the authors' methods: Because only junctional sequences without quality scores were contained in the immunoSEQ output, filtering matching that applied to full-length reads could not be performed. To assign V/J genes and CDR3, sequences were annotated using PyIR, a Python wrapper for IgBLAST v1.9, with IMGT germline references. Reads were removed for weak V/J assignments (E-value above 1e-6), missing CDR3, stop codons, out-of-frame junctions, or ambiguous translated residues. V3J clonotypes were defined as sequences sharing an identical inferred V gene, J gene, and CDR3 amino acid sequence. To compute the percentage overlap between repertoires, the number of shared unique clonotypes was divided by the size of the smaller repertoire. Repertoire richness was assessed with RTK rarefaction, the Chao1 estimator, and Recon v2.1 estimates of unobserved clonotypes. Generation probabilities for all TCRbeta clonotypes obtained by the gDNA method from a handful of donors were computed using OLGA. As stored in TCRdb, this immuneACCESS dataset retains in-frame rearrangements with V and J assigned. A fraction of the clones does not appear; measured against another copy, unresolved V genes explain less than half of the discrepancy, and the remainder lacks a known reason. V and J calls plus clone size are reproduced from that table; the DNA served to infer D and trimming. The sample table records about 980,000 clones; more than 75% of these occur just once. Clones ranked in the top ten supply roughly 1.5% of the sample.

A word on this clone: Its antigen has not been determined. Base qualities are not recorded, but no much larger clone differs from it by a single base.

The origin of this receptor is a man between 18 and 29 years old in good health. Sequencing was done on a sample of memory CD4+ T cells sorted from blood. This specimen's cell subset or site label, per the study, means: CD45RA-negative fraction. Recombination connected TRBV9 to TRBJ1-2, and possibly TRBD1, on 5 matching bases. The CDR3 corresponds to CASSGVGPGPGGANYGYTF. The DNA sequence is given as TGTGCCAGCAGCGGAGTCGGTCCGGGACCCGGTGGGGCTAACTATGGCTACACCTTC.